Given below is one T cell receptor beta chain in context. Its target is not known. The listed genes are named as in mouse. Sequencing ends 1 residue short of the CDR3 end; the germline J gene provides the rest. As for time point: mouse harvest day 7 after allogeneic transplant. Each mouse received 10^7 T-cell-depleted marrow cells plus 10^6 splenic CD5+ T cells by tail vein. This mouse GVHD model was MHC-mismatched B6 to BALB/c, profiled day 7 or 14. CDR3 length equals 15 residues. The V and J ends lost 3 bases and 6 bases, in that order; junction bases with no gene match: 6. Germline CDR1 KGHTA, CDR2 FRNEEI. This entry belongs to a study of tissue T cells after allogeneic stem cell transplantation. Study-wide results and limits: Which tissue TCRs were alloreactive or antigen-specific was not determined. Some clones might be persisting host cells. Motif-based clustering found tissue-specific repertoire signatures shared across patients, though few clones were shared.

TCRbeta CDR3 was sequenced at survey depth with template counts. Clones were sequenced by immunoSEQ multiplex PCR, and TCRdb holds only the in-frame ones, with some missing. This sample has 5,500 to 7,500 clones, with roughly 45% found just once. This chain links TRBV24 with TRBJ2-7; 12 bases are shared with TRBD2. The sequence was collected from a female BALB/c mouse given C57BL/6 T cells with graft-versus-host disease after an allogeneic hematopoietic cell transplant. The material sequenced was lymph node tissue. CDR3 protein: CASSLDWGGPLEQYF. CDR3 bases read: TGTGCCAGCAGTCTCGACTGGGGGGGCCCTCTTGAACAGTAC.